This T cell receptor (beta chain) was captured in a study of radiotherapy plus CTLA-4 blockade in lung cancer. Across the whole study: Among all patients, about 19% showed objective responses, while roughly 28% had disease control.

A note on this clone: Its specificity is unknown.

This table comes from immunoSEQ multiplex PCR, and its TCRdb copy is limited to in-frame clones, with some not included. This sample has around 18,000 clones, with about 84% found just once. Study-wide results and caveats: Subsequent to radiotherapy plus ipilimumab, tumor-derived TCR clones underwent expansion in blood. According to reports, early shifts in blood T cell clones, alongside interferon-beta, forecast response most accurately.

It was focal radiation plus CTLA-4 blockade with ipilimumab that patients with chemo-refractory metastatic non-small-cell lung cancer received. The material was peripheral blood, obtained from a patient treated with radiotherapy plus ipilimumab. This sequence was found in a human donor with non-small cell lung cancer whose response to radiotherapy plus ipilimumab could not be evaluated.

The CDR3 loop reads CASSLSWRVNEQFF. Here the CDR3 DNA reads TGTGCCAGCAGCTTATCTTGGCGGGTTAATGAGCAGTTCTTC. The chain has TRBV7-9 and TRBJ2-1, with a weak D call TRBD2 (5 bases). Trimming took 2 bases from V and 7 from J, leaving 12 bases between them. CDR3 length equals 14 residues. The V gene's germline CDR1 is SEHNR and CDR2 FQNEAQ (reference sequence).